This is a list of T cell receptor beta chains from one sample in a study of T-cell reconstitution after alpha-beta-depleted transplantation in children. TCRdb independently ran MiXCR on the PCR reads; one entry per CDR3 protein. Among 610,000 or so distinct CDR3 sequences listed, over 20% were seen once. The source was PBMCs, collected before TCRalphabeta/CD19-depleted stem cell transplant. The receptors derive from a boy under two years old with Wiskott-Aldrich syndrome, due to receive a stem cell transplant. The CDR3 runs from the conserved cysteine through the conserved F or W. The D gene is left open where the match is weak. Only part of the rows carry a size: once, few, many, or a class if the clone is expanded.

v_call,clone_size,j_call,d_call,cdr3_aa,cdr3_nt
TRBV5-6,NA,TRBJ2-1,NA,CASSRRSNEQFF,TGTGCCAGCAGCCGCCGGAGCAATGAGCAGTTCTTC
TRBV6-2/TRBV6-3,few,TRBJ2-7,TRBD2,CASSYLASGRASYEQYF,TGTGCCAGCAGTTATTTGGCTAGCGGGAGGGCCTCGTACGAGCAGTACTTC
TRBV7-1,NA,TRBJ1-5,NA,CASSSKQPQHF,TGTGCCAGCAGCTCGAAGCAGCCCCAGCATTTT
TRBV27,NA,TRBJ1-2,NA,CASSLWGAGDYYGYTF,TGTGCCAGCAGTTTGTGGGGCGCCGGGGACTACTATGGCTACACCTTC
TRBV24-1,few,TRBJ2-3,NA,CATSDLRGGTDTQYF,TGTGCCACCAGTGATTTGCGGGGAGGCACAGATACGCAGTATTTT
TRBV29-1,NA,TRBJ1-2,NA,CSVRRGGGYGYTF,TGCAGCGTGAGGAGGGGCGGGGGCTATGGCTACACCTTC
TRBV12-3/TRBV12-4,NA,TRBJ1-1,NA,CASNLGPNTEAFF,TGTGCCAGCAACCTGGGGCCGAACACTGAAGCTTTCTTT
TRBV10-3,NA,TRBJ2-7,NA,CAISVGAERSYEQYF,TGTGCCATCAGTGTCGGGGCGGAACGATCCTACGAGCAGTACTTC
TRBV9,NA,TRBJ2-3,TRBD1,CASSPGQGEGTDTQYF,TGTGCCAGCAGCCCCGGACAGGGCGAGGGCACAGATACGCAGTATTTT
TRBV5-1,few,TRBJ2-1,TRBD2,CASSLGTSGIEEQFF,TGCGCCAGCAGCCTAGGGACTAGCGGGATTGAGGAGCAGTTCTTC
TRBV24-1,NA,TRBJ2-1,TRBD2,CATSPGEGRDNEQFF,TGTGCCACCAGTCCTGGGGAGGGCCGAGACAATGAGCAGTTCTTC
TRBV12-3/TRBV12-4,few,TRBJ2-1,TRBD2,CASSLSGRPHNEQFF,TGTGCCAGCAGTTTAAGCGGGAGACCCCACAATGAGCAGTTCTTC
TRBV19,NA,TRBJ2-1,NA,CASSRQIINEQFF,TGTGCCAGTAGTCGGCAGATTATCAATGAGCAGTTCTTC
TRBV9,many,TRBJ2-1,TRBD2,CASSAGLADYNEQFF,TGTGCCAGCAGCGCTGGACTAGCGGATTACAATGAGCAGTTCTTC
TRBV28,NA,TRBJ2-1,TRBD2,CASSSRTSANNEQFF,TGTGCCAGCAGTTCTAGGACTAGCGCCAACAATGAGCAGTTCTTC
TRBV18,once,TRBJ2-1,NA,CASRLAKVNEQFF,TGTGCCAGTCGGCTCGCCAAGGTCAATGAGCAGTTCTTC
TRBV12-3/TRBV12-4,many,TRBJ1-1,NA,CASSLMGNTEAFF,TGTGCCAGCAGTTTAATGGGGAACACTGAAGCTTTCTTT
TRBV14,NA,TRBJ2-7,TRBD2,CASSQGPGLASYEQYF,TGTGCCAGCAGCCAAGGACCGGGACTAGCGAGCTACGAGCAGTACTTC
TRBV13,few,TRBJ2-1,TRBD1,CASSHDRGNYNEQFF,TGTGCCAGCAGCCACGACAGGGGGAATTACAATGAGCAGTTCTTC
TRBV20-1,NA,TRBJ2-7,NA,CSAIHGQTYEQYF,TGCAGTGCTATTCACGGACAGACCTACGAGCAGTACTTC
TRBV5-1,NA,TRBJ2-5,NA,CASSLGVGANSETQYF,TGCGCCAGCAGCTTGGGAGTGGGGGCTAACTCGGAGACCCAGTACTTC
TRBV12-3/TRBV12-4,few,TRBJ2-5,NA,CASSHGASGETQYF,TGTGCCAGCAGCCATGGGGCGTCTGGAGAGACCCAGTACTTC
TRBV5-1,few,TRBJ1-2,NA,CASSQLGNYGYTF,TGCGCCAGCAGCCAATTGGGCAACTATGGCTACACCTTC
TRBV12-3/TRBV12-4,many,TRBJ2-2,NA,CASSFPIQGPTGELFF,TGTGCCAGCAGTTTTCCCATCCAGGGGCCCACCGGGGAGCTGTTTTTT
TRBV2,few,TRBJ1-5,NA,CASGGADTSNQPQHF,TGTGCCAGTGGGGGGGCGGACACTAGCAATCAGCCCCAGCATTTT
TRBV5-6,NA,TRBJ2-5,TRBD1,CASVRQGTETQYF,TGTGCCAGCGTAAGACAGGGTACAGAGACCCAGTACTTC
TRBV10-3,few,TRBJ2-1,TRBD1,CAIRESGTGNYNEQFF,TGTGCCATCAGAGAATCCGGGACAGGGAACTACAATGAGCAGTTCTTC
TRBV10-3,NA,TRBJ2-1,TRBD2,CAISDGGRKYNEQFF,TGTGCCATCAGTGACGGCGGGAGGAAATACAATGAGCAGTTCTTC
TRBV20-1,NA,TRBJ1-2,NA,CSARDVPLTPKLYGYTF,TGCAGTGCTAGAGACGTTCCCCTTACCCCTAAACTCTATGGCTACACCTTC
TRBV5-1,NA,TRBJ2-1,NA,CASSLSRRDNEQFF,TGCGCCAGCAGTCTTTCGCGTCGAGACAATGAGCAGTTCTTC
TRBV30,NA,TRBJ2-2,TRBD1,CAWYRGSGGELFF,TGTGCCTGGTACAGGGGATCTGGCGGGGAGCTGTTTTTT
TRBV9,NA,TRBJ1-6,NA,CASSVGGPSRSPLHF,TGTGCCAGCAGCGTAGGGGGACCATCGCGATCACCCCTCCACTTT
TRBV10-3,few,TRBJ2-1,NA,CAISVARATYNEQFF,TGTGCCATCAGTGTGGCCAGGGCAACCTACAATGAGCAGTTCTTC
TRBV5-1,few,TRBJ2-7,NA,CASSLRQGNNEQYF,TGCGCCAGCAGCTTGCGGCAGGGAAACAACGAGCAGTACTTC
TRBV7-2,many,TRBJ2-3,TRBD2,CASSPGTSGRDTQYF,TGTGCCAGCAGCCCGGGGACTAGCGGGAGGGATACGCAGTATTTT
TRBV24-1,NA,TRBJ2-2,NA,CATSGVGVSSTGELFF,TGTGCCACCAGTGGGGTCGGGGTCTCGAGCACCGGGGAGCTGTTTTTT
TRBV5-1,NA,TRBJ1-1,NA,CASSLWEDPNTEAFF,TGCGCCAGCAGCTTGTGGGAGGACCCGAACACTGAAGCTTTCTTT
TRBV20-1,NA,TRBJ2-7,TRBD1,CSASGTGLNEQYF,TGCAGTGCTAGTGGGACAGGGTTAAACGAGCAGTACTTC